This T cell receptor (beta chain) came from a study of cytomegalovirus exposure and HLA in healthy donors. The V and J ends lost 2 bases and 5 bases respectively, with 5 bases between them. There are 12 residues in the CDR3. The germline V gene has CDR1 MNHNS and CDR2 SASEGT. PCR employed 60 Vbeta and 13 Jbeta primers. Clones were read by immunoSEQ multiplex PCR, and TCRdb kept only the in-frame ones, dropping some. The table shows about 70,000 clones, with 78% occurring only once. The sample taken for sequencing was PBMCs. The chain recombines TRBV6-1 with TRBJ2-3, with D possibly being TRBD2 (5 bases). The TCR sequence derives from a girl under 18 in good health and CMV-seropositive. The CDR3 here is CASSEREDTQYF. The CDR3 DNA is TGTGCCAGCAGTGAACGGGAAGATACGCAGTATTTT.